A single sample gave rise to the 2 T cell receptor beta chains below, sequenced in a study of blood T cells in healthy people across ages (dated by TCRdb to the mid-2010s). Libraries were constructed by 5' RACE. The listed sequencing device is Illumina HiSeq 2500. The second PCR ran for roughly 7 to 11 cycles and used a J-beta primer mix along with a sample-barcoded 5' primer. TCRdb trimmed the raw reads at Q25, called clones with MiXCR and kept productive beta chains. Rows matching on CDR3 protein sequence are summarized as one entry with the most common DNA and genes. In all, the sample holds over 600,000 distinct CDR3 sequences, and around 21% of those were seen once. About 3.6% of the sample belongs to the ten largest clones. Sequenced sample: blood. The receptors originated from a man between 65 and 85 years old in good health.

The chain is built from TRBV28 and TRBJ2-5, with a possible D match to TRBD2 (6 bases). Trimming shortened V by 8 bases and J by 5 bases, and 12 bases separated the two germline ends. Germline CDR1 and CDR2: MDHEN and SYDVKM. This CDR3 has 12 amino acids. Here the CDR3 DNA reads TGTGCCAGCCGGGGGATTGGGGAGACCCAGTACTTC. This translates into CASRGIGETQYF.

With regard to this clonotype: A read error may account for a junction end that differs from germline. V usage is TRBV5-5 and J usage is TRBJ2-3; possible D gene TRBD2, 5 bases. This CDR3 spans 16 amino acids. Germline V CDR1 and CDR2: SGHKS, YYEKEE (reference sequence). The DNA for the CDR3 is TGTGCCAGCAGATTGGATAGCGACGCTAGCACAGATACGCAGTATTTT. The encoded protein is CASRLDSDASTDTQYF.